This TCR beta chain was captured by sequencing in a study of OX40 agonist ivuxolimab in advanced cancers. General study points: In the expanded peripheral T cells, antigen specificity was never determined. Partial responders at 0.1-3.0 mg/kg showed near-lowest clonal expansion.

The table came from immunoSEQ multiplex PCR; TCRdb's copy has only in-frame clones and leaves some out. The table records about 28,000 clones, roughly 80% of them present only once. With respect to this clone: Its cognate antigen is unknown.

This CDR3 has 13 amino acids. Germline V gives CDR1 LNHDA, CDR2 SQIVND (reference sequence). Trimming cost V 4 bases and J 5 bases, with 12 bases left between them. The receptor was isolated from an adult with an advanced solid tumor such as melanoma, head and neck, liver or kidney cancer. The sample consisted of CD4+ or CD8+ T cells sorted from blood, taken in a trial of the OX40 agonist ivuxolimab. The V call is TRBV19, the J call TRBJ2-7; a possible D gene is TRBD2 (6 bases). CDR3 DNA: TGTGCCAGTAGTAAAGGGACTCTTAACGAGCAGTACTTC. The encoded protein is CASSKGTLNEQYF.